This T cell receptor (beta chain) was profiled in a study of cytotoxic CD8 clonotypes in ibrutinib-treated CLL. Study-level information: Following a median approximately eleven months of treatment, with a range of 6 to 36, response samples were taken.

Produced via immunoSEQ multiplex PCR; TCRdb's table is partial and in-frame only. The repertoire consists of 140,000 or so clones, with about 80% occurring once and the leading ten covering around 13%. Unmatched junction bases numbered 14, after V lost 2 bases and J lost 10 bases. Germline loops: CDR1 MNHEY, CDR2 SVGAGI. The CDR3 runs to 16 residues. Regarding the study as a whole: Baseline clonality exceeded age-matched healthy donors and tracked circulating CD8+ T-cell counts. Under treatment, the uncommon public clonotypes either contracted or remained stable.

This clone was counted between two and nine times. Its antigen is unknown. This TCR came from a human donor with chronic lymphocytic leukemia. This sample comprised PBMCs, obtained after 12 months of ibrutinib treatment. The genes are TRBV6-5 and TRBJ2-1; 7 bases fit TRBD2. Here the CDR3 DNA reads TGTGCCAGCAGTTACAAGAGCGGGGATCGACCGGGGGAGCAGTTCTTC. Encoded protein: CASSYKSGDRPGEQFF.